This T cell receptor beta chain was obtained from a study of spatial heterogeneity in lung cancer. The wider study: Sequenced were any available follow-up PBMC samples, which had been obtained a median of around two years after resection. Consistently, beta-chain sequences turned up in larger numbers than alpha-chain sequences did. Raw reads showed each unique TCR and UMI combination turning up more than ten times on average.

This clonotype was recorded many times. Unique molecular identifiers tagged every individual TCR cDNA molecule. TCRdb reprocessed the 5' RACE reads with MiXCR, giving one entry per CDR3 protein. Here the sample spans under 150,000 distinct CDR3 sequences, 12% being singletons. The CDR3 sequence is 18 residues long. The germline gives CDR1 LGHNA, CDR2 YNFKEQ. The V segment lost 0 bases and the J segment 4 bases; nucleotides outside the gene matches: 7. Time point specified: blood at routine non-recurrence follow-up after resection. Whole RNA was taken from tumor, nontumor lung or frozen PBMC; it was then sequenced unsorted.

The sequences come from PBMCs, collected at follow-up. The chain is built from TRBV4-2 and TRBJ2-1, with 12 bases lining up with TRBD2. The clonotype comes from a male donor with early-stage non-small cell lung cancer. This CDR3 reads CASSQDGLAGGWYNEQFF. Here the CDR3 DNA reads TGTGCCAGCAGCCAAGATGGGCTAGCGGGGGGGTGGTACAATGAGCAGTTCTTC.